Given below is one T cell receptor (beta chain) in context. What this receptor recognizes is not known. The input lacks base qualities; no much larger clone sits a single base away. Looking up the germline V gene yields CDR1 MNHEY and CDR2 SVGAGI. Including cysteine and phenylalanine, the CDR3 has 16 amino acids. CDR3 DNA is the only sequence kept; it has 48 bases, read in frame from the first base. The trim is 0 bases for V and 0 bases for J, with a gap of 9 bases between the germline ends. The data stem from a study of T cells after posttransplantation cyclophosphamide (dated by TCRdb to about 2016). In the study overall: Using TRB sequencing, the study followed how the T cell repertoire rebuilt after myeloablative bone marrow transplantation with posttransplantation cyclophosphamide given as GVHD prophylaxis. Samples from some 40 PTCy-treated patients, along with samples from roughly 15 of their related bone marrow donors, underwent antigen receptor sequencing. Public TRB sequences were queried against a database of over 3,600 sequences associated with responses to pathogens, tumor antigens, self-antigens and alloantigens. In 3 patients, up to about 3 additional blood samples taken between 2 and 5.2 years after transplant also underwent TRB sequencing, as did pretransplant blood from a handful of patients. Because TRA and TRB clonality were tightly correlated in several samples, subsequent TCR analyses were focused on TRB only. TRB sequencing was performed on blood from all 35 or so PTCy patients with 1-year posttransplant specimens. Study-level results and caveats: Across 45 patients, recipient CMV seropositivity and CMV reactivation were highly associated with TRB clonality; PTCy diversity was similar to CNI/methotrexate controls. At 1-2 months, donor-recipient similarity was low but rose over the first year, and the later blood repertoires were often dominated by donor CD8+ memory clones. The TRB repertoires of T cells infiltrating skin or the GI tract showed only limited overlap with the TRB repertoires found in blood.

Genomic DNA was the input for TRB sequencing, which was run either with the immunoSEQ assay at survey resolution or with the hsTCRB kit. From the authors' description of their analysis: The immunoSEQ software was used for initial read processing, and the LymphoSeq R package was used for repertoire analyses. Clonality was computed as 1 minus normalized Shannon entropy; Gini coefficient was also calculated for each TRB dataset. To infer phenotypes in unsorted samples, TRB sequences from sorted subsets of the recipient or donor were mapped onto unsorted samples from the same recipient. This is the immuneACCESS table as TCRdb keeps it, with only in-frame sequences that have V and J called. A part of the clones is gone; compared with another copy, unresolved V genes explain less than half, and the rest is unexplained. The V and J calls and clone size come from that table; D and trimming were worked out from the DNA. Across this sample there are about 10,000 clones, with about 85% seen only once. 15% to 19% of the sample lies in the top ten.

According to the study, the label for this sample's treatment or condition signals: high-dose cyclophosphamide on days +3 and +4 as single-agent GVHD prophylaxis. Busulfan and fludarabine conditioning, a related or unrelated marrow graft, and cyclophosphamide on days +3 and +4 were given to PTCy patients. The PTCy-treated patients were drawn from a prospective, multi-institutional clinical trial. Peripheral blood and bone marrow mononuclear cells were isolated by Ficoll-Hypaque density centrifugation and cryopreserved. The V and J segments used are TRBV6-5 and TRBJ2-1; the D segment cannot be called with confidence. The receptor's source is a female patient in her fifties or sixties who received an allogeneic stem cell transplant from a related donor, was CMV-positive, and had no GVHD. Following a transplant, some T lymphocytes may have been derived from the graft donor. Sequences were derived from PBMCs, sampled roughly 62 months after allogeneic stem cell transplant with posttransplant cyclophosphamide. The CDR3: CASSYSSMSSYNEQFF. At the DNA level, the sequence is TGTGCCAGCAGTTACTCCTCCATGAGCTCCTACAATGAGCAGTTCTTC.